The subject of this entry is one T cell receptor beta chain. The antigen remains undetermined. Every donor was a healthy person donating bone marrow. 60 Vbeta and 13 Jbeta primers were used in PCR. Study processing details: Roughly 10 million shared chains were among around 80 million unique TCR beta chains counted in a later analysis. Method: immunoSEQ multiplex PCR; TCRdb's copy keeps in-frame clones and lacks some. That table furnishes V, J and clone size, whereas the DNA furnished D and trimming. The data show about 140,000 clones, approximately 82% seen once. This record belongs to a study of cytomegalovirus exposure and HLA in healthy donors. General study points: According to a later analysis, most TCR beta chains associated with CMV appeared HLA-restricted.

The CDR3 is made up of 13 amino acids. Germline loops: CDR1 SGDLS, CDR2 YYNGEE. The germline V and J ends were trimmed by 2 bases and 3 bases, with 6 bases remaining between them. The specimen sequenced was PBMCs. The receptor's source is a man aged 25 to 40 in good health and CMV-seropositive. This chain joins TRBV9 and TRBJ2-1; D not resolved. CDR3 sequence: CASSVNYYNEQFF. In DNA, the CDR3 is TGTGCCAGCAGCGTGAACTACTACAATGAGCAGTTCTTC. Drawing the rest from reference TRBV9 and TRBJ2-1, the complete variable domain is DSGVTQTPKHLITATGQRVTLRCSPRSGDLSVYWYQQSLDQGLQFLIQYYNGEERAKGNILERFSAQQFPDLHSELNLSSLELGDSALYFCASSVNYYNEQFFGPGTRLTVL.